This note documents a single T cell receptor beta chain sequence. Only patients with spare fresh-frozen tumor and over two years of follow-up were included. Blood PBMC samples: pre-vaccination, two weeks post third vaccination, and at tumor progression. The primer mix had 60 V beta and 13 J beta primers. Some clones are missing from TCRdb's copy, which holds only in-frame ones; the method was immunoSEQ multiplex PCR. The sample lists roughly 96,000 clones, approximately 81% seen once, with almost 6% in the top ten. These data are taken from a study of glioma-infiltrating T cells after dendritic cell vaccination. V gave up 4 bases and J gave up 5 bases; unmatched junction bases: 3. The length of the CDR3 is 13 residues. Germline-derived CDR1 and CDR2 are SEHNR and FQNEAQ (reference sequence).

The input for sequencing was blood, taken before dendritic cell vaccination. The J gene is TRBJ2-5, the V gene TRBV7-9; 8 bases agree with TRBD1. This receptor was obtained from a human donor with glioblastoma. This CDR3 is CASSSRGPETQYF. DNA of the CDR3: TGTGCCAGCAGCTCCAGGGGGCCGGAGACCCAGTACTTC.